This entry lists 2 T cell receptor beta chains sequenced from one sample in a study of cytomegalovirus exposure and HLA in healthy donors. It was with 60 Vbeta and 13 Jbeta primers that the PCR ran. Data came from immunoSEQ multiplex PCR; TCRdb stores just in-frame clones and leaves some out. The repertoire holds 150,000 to 200,000 clones, with around 87% as singletons. Sequenced input: PBMCs. Receptors were obtained from a woman younger than 30 in good health and CMV-seronegative.

J is TRBJ2-1 and V is TRBV5-1; 12 bases map to TRBD1. The CDR3 is 15 amino acids. Looked up from germline, CDR1 is SGHRS and CDR2 is YFSETQ. J lost 8 bases, V lost 4 bases, and 7 bases had no gene match. This CDR3 reads CASSLGQGATDEQFF. For the CDR3, the DNA is TGCGCCAGCAGCCTGGGACAGGGGGCAACGGATGAGCAGTTCTTC.

The rearrangement links TRBV7-6 to TRBJ2-1; 14 bases fit TRBD2. Germline-derived CDR1 and CDR2 are SGHVS and FNYEAQ. The V and J ends lost 5 bases and 9 bases, in that order; junction bases with no gene match: 9. The CDR3 covers 16 residues. CDR3 nucleotides: TGTGCCAGCAGCGACCTGACTAGCGGGAGGGAAGGTGAGCAGTTCTTC. Protein product: CASSDLTSGREGEQFF. Combining the CDR3 with reference TRBV7-6 and TRBJ2-1 gives the whole variable domain GAGVSQSPRYKVTKRGQDVALRCDPISGHVSLYWYRQALGQGPEFLTYFNYEAQQDKSGLPNDRFSAERPEGSISTLTIQRTEQRDSAMYRCASSDLTSGREGEQFFGPGTRLTVL.